The 19 T cell receptor beta chains below were found in one sample sequenced in a study of T cells in Graves' hyperthyroidism and ophthalmopathy. TCR beta CDR3 regions were amplified from RNA transcripts. The HTBI set primed first-round TCR CDR3 RT-PCR. A single record per CDR3 protein comes from TCRdb applying MiXCR to the multiplex PCR reads. The table records approximately 360,000 distinct CDR3 sequences, around 25% of them present only once. The sequencing sample was made of blood. These receptor sequences come from a man between 45 and 60 years old with Graves' hyperthyroidism.

This chain's CDR3 is CASSGRDREGGGYTF. The CDR3 DNA follows: TGTGCCAGCAGTGGACGGGACAGGGAGGGCGGAGGCTACACCTTC. The chain couples TRBV12-3 or TRBV12-4 to TRBJ1-2, with 9 nucleotides matching TRBD1. The CDR3 contains 15 residues. The junction had 12 bases not matched to a gene; V was cut back by 5 bases and J by 8 bases.

The rearrangement uses TRBV3-1 and TRBJ1-2, with 10 nucleotides matching TRBD1. V was pared by 3 bases and J by 6 bases, with 7 bases of the junction left unmatched. CDR3 length equals 15 residues. Germline V gene data show CDR1 as LGHDT and CDR2 as YNNKEL (reference sequence). The CDR3 sequence is CASSHMGQGIHGYTF. CDR3 sequence (DNA): TGTGCCAGCAGCCACATGGGACAGGGGATCCATGGCTACACCTTC.

This clonotype was detected a few times. This chain uses TRBV19 with TRBJ1-1; a possible D gene is TRBD1 (5 bases). Per germline, CDR1 LNHDA and CDR2 SQIVND (reference sequence). The CDR3 extends over 14 amino acids. V lost 6 bases and J lost 2, with 13 bases in between. The CDR3 nucleotides are TGTGCCAGTAGGAAAGGGGTGGTAAACACTGAAGCTTTCTTT. Its translation is CASRKGVVNTEAFF.

The table lists this clonotype with a few counts. The chain couples TRBV29-1 to TRBJ2-1, with 10 bases that match TRBD2. The CDR3 covers 14 residues. V trimming: 6 bases; J trimming: 2 bases; junction bases outside the gene matches: 4. Germline CDR1 reads SQVTM; CDR2 reads ANQGSEA. For the CDR3, the DNA is TGCAGCGTATCGGGACTAGCGACCTACAATGAGCAGTTCTTC. This codes for CSVSGLATYNEQFF.

The V call is TRBV20-1, the J call TRBJ1-1, with D possibly being TRBD1 (5 bases). The CDR3 runs to 14 residues. The V end lost 1 base, the J end lost 1 base, and 10 bases lay between the germline ends. Germline V gene lookup returns CDR1 DFQATT and CDR2 SNEGSKA (reference sequence). The CDR3: CSARGPGGNTEAFF. The CDR3 bases are TGCAGTGCTAGAGGTCCGGGGGGGAACACTGAAGCTTTCTTT.

V usage is TRBV20-1 and J usage is TRBJ2-7; 11 bases are a match to TRBD2. Germline CDR1 DFQATT, CDR2 SNEGSKA (reference sequence). CDR3 size: 14 residues. V was clipped by 1 base and J by 3 bases; unmatched bases: 2. CDR3 nucleotide sequence: TGCAGTGCTAGAGCTGGGACTAGCGGCTACGAGCAGTACTTC. Protein product: CSARAGTSGYEQYF.

This clonotype was found once. A much larger clone sits a single nucleotide away, making a read error possible. The CDR3 DNA reads as TGCAGTGCTGGAGACCCCTTCGGGGGAGATACGCAGTATTTT. Translating it yields CSAGDPFGGDTQYF. The V call is TRBV20-1, the J call TRBJ2-3; the D gene is possibly TRBD2 (6 bases). The CDR3 runs 14 residues. Germline CDR1 is DFQATT and CDR2 is SNEGSKA (reference sequence).

This chain joins TRBV6-1 and TRBJ1-1; tentatively, D is TRBD1 (5 bases). The CDR3 loop spans 12 amino acids. CDR1 is MNHNS, CDR2 SASEGT, per germline. V lost 8 bases and J lost 4, with 11 bases in between. The DNA for the CDR3 is TGTGCCAGCCGCGTGGGGGGCACTGAAGCTTTCTTT. This encodes CASRVGGTEAFF.

The V call is TRBV5-1, the J call TRBJ1-1; maybe TRBD1 (5 bases). Trimming shortened V by 4 bases and J by 0 bases, and 22 bases separated the two germline ends. This CDR3 has 18 amino acids. Germline V gives CDR1 SGHRS, CDR2 YFSETQ. The CDR3 sequence: CASSPNPQGRGMNTEAFF. Written as DNA, the CDR3 is TGCGCCAGCAGCCCAAATCCCCAGGGCCGAGGGATGAACACTGAAGCTTTCTTT.

The V and J genes are TRBV24-1 and TRBJ2-1; 7 bases align to TRBD2. The germline V gene encodes CDR1 KGHDR and CDR2 SFDVKD. The CDR3 has 15 residues. V gave up 6 bases and J gave up 0 bases; unmatched junction bases: 4. This chain's CDR3 is CATSRGLLSYNEQFF. The CDR3, as DNA: TGTGCCACCAGTCGGGGACTACTCTCCTACAATGAGCAGTTCTTC.

Many counts were recorded for this clonotype. V and J are TRBV27 and TRBJ2-7; D possibly corresponds to TRBD1 (6 bases). Germline V gene sequence: CDR1 MNHEY, CDR2 SMNVEV (reference sequence). The germline V and J ends were trimmed by 2 bases and 3 bases, with 14 bases remaining between them. This CDR3 region has 15 residues. This CDR3 reads CASSLGQGLGYEQYF. Here the CDR3 DNA reads TGTGCCAGCAGTTTAGGGCAGGGGCTTGGCTACGAGCAGTACTTC.

V and J are TRBV12-3 or TRBV12-4 and TRBJ2-3; 11 bases match TRBD1. The CDR3 is 15 residues long. With 6 bases clipped from V and 3 bases from J, the junction kept 5 bases outside the gene matches. This CDR3 is CASRLGQGETDTQYF. The CDR3 DNA reads as TGTGCCAGCAGACTGGGACAGGGGGAGACAGATACGCAGTATTTT.

This clonotype showed up just a few times. V usage is TRBV2 and J usage is TRBJ2-7, with 9 positions matching TRBD1. V lost 1 base to trimming and J lost 5 bases; unmatched junction nucleotides: 9. The CDR3 spans 16 residues. CDR1 is SNHLY, CDR2 FYNNEI, per germline. The CDR3 region is CASSEGDRVIFDEQYF. The CDR3, as DNA: TGTGCCAGCAGTGAAGGGGACAGGGTAATATTTGACGAGCAGTACTTC.

V gene TRBV29-1 combines with J gene TRBJ2-1, with D perhaps TRBD2 (5 bases). Trimming shortened V by 4 bases and J by 9 bases, and 19 bases separated the two germline ends. The CDR3 has 14 residues. Germline loops: CDR1 SQVTM, CDR2 ANQGSEA. CDR3 residues: CSVAPYIREGEQFF. CDR3 DNA sequence: TGCAGCGTTGCCCCTTATATTCGGGAAGGTGAGCAGTTCTTC.

The rearrangement joins TRBV30 to TRBJ1-4; D perhaps matches TRBD1 (5 bases). This CDR3 region has 13 residues. Germline V CDR1 and CDR2: GTSNPN, SVGIG (reference sequence). The germline V and J ends were trimmed by 8 bases and 4 bases, with 14 bases remaining between them. CDR3 amino acids: CAGLTASNEKLFF. The DNA of the CDR3 is TGTGCCGGACTGACAGCGAGTAATGAAAAACTGTTTTTT. Filled out from reference TRBV30 and TRBJ1-4, the complete variable domain reads SQTIHQWPATLVQPVGSPLSLECTVEGTSNPNLYWYRQAAGRGLQLLFYSVGIGQISSEVPQNLSASRPQDRQFILSSKKLLLSDSGFYLCAGLTASNEKLFFGSGTQLSVL.

Many counts were recorded for this clonotype. This chain links TRBV7-2 with TRBJ2-3, with a weak D call TRBD1 (6 bases). CDR3 length equals 16 residues. In germline, CDR1 is SGHTA, CDR2 FQGNSA. The ends were cut back, 7 bases at V and 6 bases at J, with 23 bases in the middle. As DNA, the CDR3 is TGTGCCAGCACCCACCCCCAGGGGAGTTCCTCGGATACGCAGTATTTT. It yields the protein CASTHPQGSSSDTQYF. The whole variable domain, filled in from reference TRBV7-2 and TRBJ2-3, reads GAGVSQSPSNKVTEKGKDVELRCDPISGHTALYWYRQSLGQGLEFLIYFQGNSAPDKSGLPSDRFSAERTGGSVSTLTIQRTQQEDSAVYLCASTHPQGSSSDTQYFGPGTRLTVL.

This clonotype was seen a handful of times. One end of the junction is discordant with germline, which a read error may explain. This sequence joins TRBV5-1 and TRBJ2-1, with D perhaps being TRBD1 or TRBD2 (5 bases each). The CDR3 sequence is 15 residues long. The germline V gene has CDR1 SGHRS and CDR2 YFSETQ. The chain's CDR3 is CASSERGRELNEQFF. The CDR3 DNA reads as TGTGCCAGCAGCGAAAGAGGCAGGGAGCTCAATGAGCAGTTCTTC.

This clonotype was observed many times. V and J are TRBV7-3 and TRBJ2-3; D perhaps matches TRBD2 (5 bases). The CDR3 is made up of 14 amino acids. V lost 5 bases to trimming and J lost 6 bases, with 15 bases between them. Germline V gives CDR1 SGHTA, CDR2 FQGTGA. CDR3 region: CASSPSLWEDTQYF. CDR3 coding DNA: TGTGCCAGCAGCCCGTCCCTGTGGGAGGATACGCAGTATTTT.

The J gene is TRBJ2-7, the V gene TRBV7-9, with TRBD1 identical over 7 bases. The CDR3 has 15 amino acids. J was trimmed by 6 bases and V by 5 bases; bases with no gene match: 13. Germline V lookup: CDR1 SEHNR, CDR2 FQNEAQ (reference sequence). The CDR3 region has the DNA TGTGCCAGCAGCCAAGAAGACAGGGATGGTCTCGAGCAGTACTTC. It is translated as CASSQEDRDGLEQYF.